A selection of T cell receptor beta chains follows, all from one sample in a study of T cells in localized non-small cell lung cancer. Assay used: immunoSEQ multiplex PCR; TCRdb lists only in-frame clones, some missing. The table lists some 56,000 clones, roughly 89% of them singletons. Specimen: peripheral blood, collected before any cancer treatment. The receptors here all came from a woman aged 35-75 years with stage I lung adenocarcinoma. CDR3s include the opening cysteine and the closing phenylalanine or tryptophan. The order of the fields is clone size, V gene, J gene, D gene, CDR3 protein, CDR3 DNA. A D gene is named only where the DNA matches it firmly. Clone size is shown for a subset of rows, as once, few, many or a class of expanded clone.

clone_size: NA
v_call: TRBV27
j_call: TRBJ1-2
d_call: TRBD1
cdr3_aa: CASGGQGANYGYTF
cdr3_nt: TGTGCCAGCGGGGGACAGGGGGCGAACTATGGCTACACCTTC

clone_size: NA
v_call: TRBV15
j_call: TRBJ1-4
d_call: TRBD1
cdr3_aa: CATSTRDRAGEKLFF
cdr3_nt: TGTGCCACCAGCACGCGGGACAGGGCGGGTGAAAAACTGTTTTTT

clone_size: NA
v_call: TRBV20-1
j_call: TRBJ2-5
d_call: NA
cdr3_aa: CSAAGQETQYF
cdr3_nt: TGCAGTGCCGCAGGCCAAGAGACCCAGTACTTC

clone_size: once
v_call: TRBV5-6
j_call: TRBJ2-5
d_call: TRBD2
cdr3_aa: CASSLGLAGSGQETQYF
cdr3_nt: TGTGCCAGCAGCTTGGGACTAGCGGGGAGTGGGCAAGAGACCCAGTACTTC

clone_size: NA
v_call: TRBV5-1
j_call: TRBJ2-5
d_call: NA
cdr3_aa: CASSGGGQKETQYF
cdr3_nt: TGCGCCAGCAGCGGAGGGGGACAAAAAGAGACCCAGTACTTC

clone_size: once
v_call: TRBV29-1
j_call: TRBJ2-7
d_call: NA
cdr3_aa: CSVFTYEQYF
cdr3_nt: TGCAGCGTCTTTACGTACGAGCAGTACTTC

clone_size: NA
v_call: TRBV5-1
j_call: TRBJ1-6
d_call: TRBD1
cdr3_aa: CASSTGTGDSPLHF
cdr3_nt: TGCGCCAGCAGCACCGGGACAGGAGATTCACCCCTCCACTTT

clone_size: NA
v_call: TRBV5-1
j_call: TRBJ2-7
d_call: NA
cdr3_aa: CASSLVREQYF
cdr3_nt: TGCGCCAGCAGCTTAGTTCGCGAGCAGTACTTC

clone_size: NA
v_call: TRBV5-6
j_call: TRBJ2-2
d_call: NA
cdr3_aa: CASFDYPGTLTGELFF
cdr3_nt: TGTGCCAGTTTCGATTACCCGGGGACCCTAACCGGGGAGCTGTTTTTT

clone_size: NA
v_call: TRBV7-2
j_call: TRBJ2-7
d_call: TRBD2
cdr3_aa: CASSLDLRTSYEQYF
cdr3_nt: TGTGCCAGCAGCTTAGATCTCCGGACTAGCTACGAGCAGTACTTC

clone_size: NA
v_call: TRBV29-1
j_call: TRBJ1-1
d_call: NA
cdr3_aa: CSVLGNPEAFF
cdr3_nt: TGCAGCGTTTTGGGCAATCCTGAAGCTTTCTTT

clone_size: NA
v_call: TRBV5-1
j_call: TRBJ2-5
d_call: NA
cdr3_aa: CASSLQGKNSETQYF
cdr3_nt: TGCGCCAGCAGCTTGCAGGGTAAAAACTCTGAGACCCAGTACTTC

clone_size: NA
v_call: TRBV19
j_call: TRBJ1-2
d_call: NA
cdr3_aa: CASSTPGVSYGYTF
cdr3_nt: TGTGCCAGTAGTACCCCTGGCGTGAGCTATGGCTACACCTTC

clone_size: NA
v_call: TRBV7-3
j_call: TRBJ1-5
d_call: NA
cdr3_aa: CASSLSRLGQPQHF
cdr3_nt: TGTGCCAGCAGCTTAAGCAGGTTAGGTCAGCCCCAGCATTTT

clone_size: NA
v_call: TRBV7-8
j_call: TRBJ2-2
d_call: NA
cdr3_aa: CASSSRDANTGELFF
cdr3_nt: TGTGCCAGCAGCTCCCGGGACGCCAACACCGGGGAGCTGTTTTTT

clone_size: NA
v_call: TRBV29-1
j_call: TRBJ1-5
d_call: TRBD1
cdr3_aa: CSVQGTGNQPQHF
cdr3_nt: TGCAGCGTCCAGGGGACAGGTAATCAGCCCCAGCATTTT

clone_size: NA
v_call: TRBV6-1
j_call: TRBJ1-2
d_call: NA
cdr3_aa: CASSEARAGAYGYTF
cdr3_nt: TGTGCCAGCAGTGAAGCCCGCGCGGGGGCCTATGGCTACACCTTC

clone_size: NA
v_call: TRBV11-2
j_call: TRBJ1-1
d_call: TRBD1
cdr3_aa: CASSLGDRGIEAFF
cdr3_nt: TGTGCCAGCAGCTTGGGGGACAGGGGGATTGAAGCTTTCTTT

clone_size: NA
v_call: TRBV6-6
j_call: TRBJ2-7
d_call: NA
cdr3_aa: CASAGGGQDRGHF
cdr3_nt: TGTGCCAGTGCTGGAGGGGGACAAGACAGAGGCCACTTC

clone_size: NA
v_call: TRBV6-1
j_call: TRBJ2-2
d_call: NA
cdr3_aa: CASREGAGELFF
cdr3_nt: TGTGCCAGCAGAGAGGGGGCCGGGGAGCTGTTTTTT

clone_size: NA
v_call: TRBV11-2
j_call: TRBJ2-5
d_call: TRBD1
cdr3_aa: CASSLGQGFADQETQYF
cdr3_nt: TGTGCCAGCAGCCTAGGACAGGGGTTCGCCGACCAAGAGACCCAGTACTTC

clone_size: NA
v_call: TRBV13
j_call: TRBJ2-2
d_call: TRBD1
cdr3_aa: CASSLGGQGAPTGELFF
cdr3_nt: TGTGCCAGCAGCTTAGGTGGACAGGGGGCTCCCACCGGGGAGCTGTTTTTT

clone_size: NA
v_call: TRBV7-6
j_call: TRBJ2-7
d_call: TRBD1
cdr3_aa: CASSEGQPWEQYF
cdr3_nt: TGTGCCAGCAGCGAGGGACAGCCATGGGAGCAGTACTTC

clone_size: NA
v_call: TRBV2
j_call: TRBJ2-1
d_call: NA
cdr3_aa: CASIELMPFESTYNEQFF
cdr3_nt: TGTGCCAGCATAGAATTGATGCCATTTGAATCGACCTACAATGAGCAGTTCTTC

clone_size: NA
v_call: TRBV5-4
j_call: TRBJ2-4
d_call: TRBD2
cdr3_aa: CASSLGLAGGPENIQYF
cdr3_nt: TGTGCCAGCAGCTTGGGACTAGCGGGGGGGCCGGAGAACATTCAGTACTTC

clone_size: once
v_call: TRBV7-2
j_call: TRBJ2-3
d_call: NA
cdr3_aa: CASSLGGPRTDTQYF
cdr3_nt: TGTGCCAGCAGCCTGGGGGGACCGCGCACAGATACGCAGTATTTT

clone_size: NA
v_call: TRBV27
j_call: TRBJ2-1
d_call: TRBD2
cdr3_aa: CASRTGGRSNEQFF
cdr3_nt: TGTGCCAGCAGAACGGGGGGGCGGTCCAATGAGCAGTTCTTC

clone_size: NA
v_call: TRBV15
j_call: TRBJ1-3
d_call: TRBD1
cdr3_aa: CAASIDGTGGSNTIYF
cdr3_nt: TGTGCCGCCAGCATAGATGGGACAGGGGGCTCGAACACCATATATTTT

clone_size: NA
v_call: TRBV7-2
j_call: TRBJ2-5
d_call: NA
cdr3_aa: CASSLEGIQTQYF
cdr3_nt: TGTGCCAGCAGCTTAGAAGGGATTCAGACCCAGTACTTC

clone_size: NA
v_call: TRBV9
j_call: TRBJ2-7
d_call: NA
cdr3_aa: CASSGTDSYEQYF
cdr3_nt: TGTGCCAGCAGCGGGACAGACTCCTACGAGCAGTACTTC

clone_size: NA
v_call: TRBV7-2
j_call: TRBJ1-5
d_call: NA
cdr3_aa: CASRITGNSNQPQHF
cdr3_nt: TGTGCCAGCAGAATCACAGGAAATAGCAATCAGCCCCAGCATTTT

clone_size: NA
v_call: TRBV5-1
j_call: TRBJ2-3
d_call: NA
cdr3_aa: CASSFSAGASTDTQYF
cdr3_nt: TGCGCCAGCAGCTTCTCCGCCGGGGCCAGCACAGATACGCAGTATTTT

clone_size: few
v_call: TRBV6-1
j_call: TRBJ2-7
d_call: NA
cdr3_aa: CASSESGLGTYEQYF
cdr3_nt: TGTGCCAGCAGTGAATCAGGGTTAGGGACCTACGAGCAGTACTTC

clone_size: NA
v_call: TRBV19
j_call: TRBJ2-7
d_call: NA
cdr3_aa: CASSINPQGTYEQYF
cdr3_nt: TGTGCCAGTAGTATAAACCCGCAGGGCACCTACGAGCAGTACTTC

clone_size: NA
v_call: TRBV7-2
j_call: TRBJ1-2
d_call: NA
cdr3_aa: CASSRGGAGAYGYTF
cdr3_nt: TGTGCCAGCAGCCGAGGGGGGGCCGGCGCCTATGGCTACACCTTC

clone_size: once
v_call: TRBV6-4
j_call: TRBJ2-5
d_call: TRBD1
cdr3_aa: CASSRRTGGLETQYF
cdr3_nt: TGTGCCAGCAGTCGGAGGACAGGGGGCTTAGAGACCCAGTACTTC

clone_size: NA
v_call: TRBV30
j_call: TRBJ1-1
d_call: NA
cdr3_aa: CAWSVGNTEAFF
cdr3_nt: TGTGCCTGGAGTGTGGGGAACACTGAAGCTTTCTTT

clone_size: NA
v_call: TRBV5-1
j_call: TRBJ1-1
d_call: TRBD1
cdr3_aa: CASSFDRGGNTEAFF
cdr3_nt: TGCGCCAGCAGCTTCGACAGGGGTGGGAACACTGAAGCTTTCTTT

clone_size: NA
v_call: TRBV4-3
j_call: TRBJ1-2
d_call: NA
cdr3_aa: CASSLSDQGGGYTF
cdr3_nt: TGCGCCAGCAGCCTCTCTGATCAGGGCGGCGGCTACACCTTC

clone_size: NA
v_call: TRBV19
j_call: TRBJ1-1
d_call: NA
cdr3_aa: CASSLMGNTEAFF
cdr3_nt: TGTGCCAGTAGCCTGATGGGGAACACTGAAGCTTTCTTT

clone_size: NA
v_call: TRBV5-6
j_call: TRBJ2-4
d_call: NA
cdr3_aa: CASSLVAAKNIQYF
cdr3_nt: TGTGCCAGCAGCTTGGTTGCAGCCAAAAACATTCAGTACTTC

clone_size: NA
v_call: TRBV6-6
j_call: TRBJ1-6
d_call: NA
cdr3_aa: CASPPQFSPLHF
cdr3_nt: TGTGCCAGCCCACCCCAATTTTCACCCCTCCACTTT

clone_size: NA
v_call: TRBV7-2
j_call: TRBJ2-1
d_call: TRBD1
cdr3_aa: CASSLEGTGLYEQFF
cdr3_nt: TGTGCCAGCAGCTTAGAAGGGACAGGGTTATATGAGCAGTTCTTC

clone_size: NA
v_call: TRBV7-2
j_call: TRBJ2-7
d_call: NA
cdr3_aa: CASSFNRVGEQYF
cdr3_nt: TGTGCCAGCAGCTTTAACAGGGTTGGCGAGCAGTACTTC

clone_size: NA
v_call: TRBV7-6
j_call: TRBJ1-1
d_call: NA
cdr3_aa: CASSPISQTNTEAFF
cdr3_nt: TGTGCCAGCAGCCCAATATCACAGACGAACACTGAAGCTTTCTTT

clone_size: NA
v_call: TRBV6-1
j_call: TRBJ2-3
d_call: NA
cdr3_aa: CASSGVTDTQYF
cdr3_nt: TGTGCCAGCAGTGGGGTCACAGATACGCAGTATTTT

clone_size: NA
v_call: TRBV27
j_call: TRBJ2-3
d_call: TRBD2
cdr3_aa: CASSLTSGALDTQYF
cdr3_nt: TGTGCCAGCAGTTTAACTAGCGGGGCCCTAGATACGCAGTATTTT

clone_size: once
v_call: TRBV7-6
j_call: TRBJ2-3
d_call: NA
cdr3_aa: CASSPGVDTQYF
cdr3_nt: TGTGCCAGCAGCCCCGGGGTGGATACGCAGTATTTT

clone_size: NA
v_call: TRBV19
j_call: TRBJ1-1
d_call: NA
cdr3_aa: CASLLFVGRRTEAFF
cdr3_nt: TGTGCCAGCCTCCTTTTCGTGGGGCGGAGGACTGAAGCTTTCTTT

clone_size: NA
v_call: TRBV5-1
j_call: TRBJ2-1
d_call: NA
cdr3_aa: CASSAGRYNEQFF
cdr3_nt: TGCGCCAGCAGCGCCGGTCGATACAATGAGCAGTTCTTC

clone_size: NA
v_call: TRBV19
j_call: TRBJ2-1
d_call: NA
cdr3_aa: CASSISTGRNEQFF
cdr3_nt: TGTGCCAGTAGTATATCCACAGGGCGGAATGAGCAGTTCTTC

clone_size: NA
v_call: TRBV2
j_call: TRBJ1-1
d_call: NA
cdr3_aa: CASTDRRDTEAFF
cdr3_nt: TGTGCCAGCACAGACAGACGGGACACTGAAGCTTTCTTT

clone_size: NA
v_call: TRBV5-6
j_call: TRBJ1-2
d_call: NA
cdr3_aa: CASSPEAGYGYTF
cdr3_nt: TGTGCCAGCAGCCCCGAGGCCGGATATGGCTACACCTTC